This T cell receptor (beta chain) was identified in a study of response to subunit inactivated influenza vaccine. General study results and limits: The authors proposed limited new T cell recruitment per seasonal influenza vaccination.

TCRdb processed the RT-PCR reads anew with MiXCR; each CDR3 protein has one entry. The repertoire includes a few hundred thousand distinct CDR3 sequences, 20% to 25% of them detected once, and 10% sits in the top ten. As concerns this clonotype: Its antigen is not known.

Trimming shortened V by 7 bases and J by 4 bases, and 11 bases separated the two germline ends. CDR3 length: 13 residues. Germline V lookup: CDR1 ENHRY, CDR2 SYGVKD. The chain couples TRBV10-3 to TRBJ1-5; a possible D gene is TRBD1 (5 bases). Sample: PBMCs from blood, taken around 22 months after vaccination. The TCR sequence derives from a man aged 50-75 years who received an inactivated influenza vaccine. The CDR3 sequence: CAITQGLNQPQHF. For the CDR3, the DNA is TGTGCCATCACCCAGGGTCTAAATCAGCCCCAGCATTTT.